This T cell receptor (beta chain) came from a study of neurological immune-mediated disorders. One entry per CDR3 protein results from TCRdb running MiXCR on the 5' RACE reads. Of roughly 55,000 distinct CDR3 sequences in the sample, 16% are singletons; the top ten hold more than 3.5%. This clonotype was detected many times. This CDR3 contains 14 residues. Germline V gene sequence: CDR1 SGHDT, CDR2 YYEEEE. The V end was cut by 4 bases, the J end by 2 bases, with 13 bases between. The V and J genes are TRBV5-6 and TRBJ2-7; a weak D match, TRBD1 (5 bases). Material for sequencing was PBMCs. The source of this sequence is a man aged 55 to 70 in good health. For the CDR3, the DNA is TGTGCCAGCAGCCGGAAGTCAGGGACCTACGAGCAGTACTTC. This encodes CASSRKSGTYEQYF.